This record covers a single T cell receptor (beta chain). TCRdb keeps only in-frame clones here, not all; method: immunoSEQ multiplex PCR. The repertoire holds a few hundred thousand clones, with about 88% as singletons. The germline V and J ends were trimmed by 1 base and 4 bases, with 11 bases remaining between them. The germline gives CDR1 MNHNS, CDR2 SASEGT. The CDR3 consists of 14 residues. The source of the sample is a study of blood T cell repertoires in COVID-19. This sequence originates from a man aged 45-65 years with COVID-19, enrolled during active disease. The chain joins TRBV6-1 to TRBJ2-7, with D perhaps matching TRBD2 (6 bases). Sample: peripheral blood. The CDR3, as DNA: TGTGCCAGCAGTGAAGACCCACTAGCTTACGAGCAGTACTTC. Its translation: CASSEDPLAYEQYF.